This T cell receptor beta chain was observed in a study of early T cells in non-severe SARS-CoV-2 infection. Looking at the study overall: Chains were not paired, and sequencing was done on bulk RNA from unsorted whole blood.

The TCR library protocol attached unique molecular identifiers to the individual cDNA molecules. In TCRdb, the 5' RACE reads were re-called with MiXCR into one record per CDR3 protein. Seen here are some 40,000 distinct CDR3 sequences, roughly 4.3% observed once, and the top ten hold around 4.9%. The CDR3 covers 14 residues. Germline CDR1 is MDHEN and CDR2 is SYDVKM. V was shortened by 1 base and J by 6 bases, with 10 bases between the two germline ends. Regarding this clonotype: Its antigen is currently unknown.

Regarding the study as a whole: Anti-spike CD8 responses were favored in VDJdb matching, and private and CD4 specificities were missed.

The sequencing input was whole blood. The receptor's source is an adult who was a healthcare worker with PCR-confirmed SARS-CoV-2 infection or an uninfected control (not recorded which). The J gene is TRBJ1-5, the V gene TRBV28; TRBD1 is a possible D gene (6 bases). CDR3 in amino acids: CASSLFRGGQPQHF. Here the CDR3 DNA reads TGTGCCAGCAGTTTATTCAGGGGCGGTCAGCCCCAGCATTTT. Full variable domain (rest looked up from reference TRBV28 and TRBJ1-5): DVKVTQSSRYLVKRTGEKVFLECVQDMDHENMFWYRQDPGLGLRLIYFSYDVKMKEKGDIPEGYSVSREKKERFSLILESASTNQTSMYLCASSLFRGGQPQHFGDGTRLSIL.